Each of the 6 T cell receptor beta chains below was sequenced from the same sample in a study of blood T cell repertoires in COVID-19. TCRdb's copy holds only in-frame clones and misses some; the assay was immunoSEQ multiplex PCR. The data hold about 270,000 clones, with approximately 90% observed a single time. Specimen: PBMCs or T cells enriched from blood (not recorded which). The receptor set was obtained from a man between 35 and 55 years old who had been exposed to COVID-19.

V is TRBV25-1 and J is TRBJ1-1; D perhaps matches TRBD1 (6 bases). Looked up from germline, CDR1 is MGHDK and CDR2 is SYGVNS. Between the trimmed V and J ends, which lost 4 bases and 2 bases, there was a span of 17 bases. This CDR3 has 16 amino acids. CDR3 DNA: TGTGCCAGCAGTGCCCTGGGGGGGGACACCAACACTGAAGCTTTCTTT. Protein: CASSALGGDTNTEAFF.

This chain connects TRBV6-5 to TRBJ2-7; D uncertain. The V gene lost 6 bases and the J gene lost 1 base, with 13 bases spanning the gap. The CDR3 consists of 14 residues. The V gene's germline CDR1 is MNHEY and CDR2 SVGAGI. CDR3 bases: TGTGCCAGCAGCGTAGTAGAAGAGTCCTACGAGCAGTACTTC. It codes for CASSVVEESYEQYF.

V is TRBV20-1 and J is TRBJ1-2, with D unresolved. CDR3 size: 12 residues. With 3 bases removed from V and 3 bases from J, the gap between germline ends came to 8 bases. Germline V CDR1 and CDR2: DFQATT, SNEGSKA (reference sequence). CDR3 DNA: TGCAGTGCTAGTAGCCCCGACTATGGCTACACCTTC. Protein: CSASSPDYGYTF.

The chain is built from TRBV9 and TRBJ1-1; 7 bases fit TRBD1. V lost 1 base and J lost 1; bases outside the gene matches: 4. CDR3 size: 15 residues. Germline V gives CDR1 SGDLS, CDR2 YYNGEE. The CDR3 sequence: CASSVLQGKNTEAFF. The CDR3, as DNA: TGTGCCAGCAGCGTACTACAGGGGAAGAACACTGAAGCTTTCTTT.

V is TRBV7-2 and J is TRBJ2-1, with TRBD2 matching 8 bases. Germline CDR1 SGHTA, CDR2 FQGNSA. The V gene end was trimmed by 5 bases and the J gene end by 10 bases; junction bases not matched to a gene: 7. The CDR3 spans 13 residues. CDR3 protein: CASSPGGAREQFF. DNA for the CDR3: TGTGCCAGCAGCCCGGGGGGGGCCCGCGAGCAGTTCTTC. Full variable domain (outside the CDR3, taken from reference TRBV7-2 and TRBJ2-1): GAGVSQSPSNKVTEKGKDVELRCDPISGHTALYWYRQSLGQGLEFLIYFQGNSAPDKSGLPSDRFSAERTGGSVSTLTIQRTQQEDSAVYLCASSPGGAREQFFGPGTRLTVL.

The gene calls are TRBV5-1 and TRBJ2-7; 8 nucleotides align to TRBD1. The V gene's germline CDR1 is SGHRS and CDR2 YFSETQ. J gave up 2 bases and V 6 bases, and 7 bases lay outside the gene matches. The CDR3 has 14 residues. CDR3 coding DNA: TGCGCCAGCAACCCACAGGACAGGGCCTACGAGCAGTACTTC. Protein product: CASNPQDRAYEQYF.